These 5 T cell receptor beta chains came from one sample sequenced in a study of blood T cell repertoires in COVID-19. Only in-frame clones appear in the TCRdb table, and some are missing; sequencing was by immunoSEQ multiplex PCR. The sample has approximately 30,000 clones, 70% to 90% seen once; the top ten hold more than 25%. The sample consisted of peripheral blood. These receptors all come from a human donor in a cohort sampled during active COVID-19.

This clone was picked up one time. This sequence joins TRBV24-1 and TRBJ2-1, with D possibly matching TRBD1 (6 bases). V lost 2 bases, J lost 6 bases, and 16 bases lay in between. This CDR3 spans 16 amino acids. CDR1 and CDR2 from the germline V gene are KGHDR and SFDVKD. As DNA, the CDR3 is TGTGCCACCAGTGATTCCCCCCCAGGGGCCTCCAATGAGCAGTTCTTC. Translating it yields CATSDSPPGASNEQFF.

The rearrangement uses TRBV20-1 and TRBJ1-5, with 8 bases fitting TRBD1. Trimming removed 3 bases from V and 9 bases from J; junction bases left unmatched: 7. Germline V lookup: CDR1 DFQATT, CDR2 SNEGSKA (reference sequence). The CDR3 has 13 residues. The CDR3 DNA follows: TGCAGTGCTAGTGAGACAGGGGCCGCGCCCCAGCATTTT. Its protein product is CSASETGAAPQHF.

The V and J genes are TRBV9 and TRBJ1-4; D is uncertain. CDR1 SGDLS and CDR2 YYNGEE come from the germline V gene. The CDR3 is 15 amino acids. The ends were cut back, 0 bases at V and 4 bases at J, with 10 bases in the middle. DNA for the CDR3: TGTGCCAGCAGCGTAGGAATCCAGAATAATGAAAAACTGTTTTTT. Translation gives CASSVGIQNNEKLFF.

The CDR3 region is CASSEIRPQHF. CDR3 DNA sequence: TGTGCCAGCAGTGAAATTCGGCCCCAGCATTTT. The chain carries TRBV6-1 and TRBJ1-5; no clear D gene. The V gene's germline CDR1 is MNHNS and CDR2 SASEGT. Trimming pared 2 bases from V and 9 bases from J, leaving 5 bases between. CDR3 length: 11 residues.

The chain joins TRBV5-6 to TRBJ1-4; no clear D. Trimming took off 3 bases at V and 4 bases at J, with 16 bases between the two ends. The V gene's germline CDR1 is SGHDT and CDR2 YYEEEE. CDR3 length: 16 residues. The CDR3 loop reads CASSSASVADNEKLFF. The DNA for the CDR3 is TGTGCCAGCAGCTCAGCCAGCGTGGCTGATAATGAAAAACTGTTTTTT. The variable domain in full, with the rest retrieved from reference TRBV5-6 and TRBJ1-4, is DAGVTQSPTHLIKTRGQQVTLRCSPKSGHDTVSWYQQALGQGPQFIFQYYEEEERQRGNFPDRFSGHQFPNYSSELNVNALLLGDSALYLCASSSASVADNEKLFFGSGTQLSVL.